This T cell receptor beta chain was obtained from a study of T cell repertoires in cytomegalovirus infection. This clonotype appeared a few times. V lost 8 bases and J lost 2, with 13 bases in between. Germline-derived CDR1 and CDR2 are MNHNS and SASEGT. This CDR3 has 13 residues. MiXCR was run by TCRdb on the reads, yielding one entry per CDR3 protein. Of fewer than 400,000 distinct CDR3 sequences in the sample, roughly 18% were seen once. The V gene is TRBV6-1, the J gene TRBJ2-7; D gene unclear. The specimen sequenced was PBMCs. This receptor was taken from a human donor in good health (CMV status not recorded). Some clones in this sample may be carry-over from other donors' samples. The chain's CDR3 is CASRSQLTYEQYF. CDR3 in DNA: TGTGCCAGCCGGTCACAGCTCACCTACGAGCAGTACTTC.